This TCR beta chain was captured in a study of T cell repertoires in cytomegalovirus infection. About the research overall: Based on public TCR beta signatures, there were indications of CMV infection and of a matching HLA type.

General study points: The cumulative frequency of public TCR beta families distinguished individuals who carried CMV together with the relevant HLA. HLA-C-restricted CMV-specific TCR beta clonotypes were dominant in the ex vivo response.

The CDR3 is 14 residues long. Germline CDR1 SNHLY, CDR2 FYNNEI. V gave up 8 bases and J gave up 0 bases, with 10 bases separating them. A note on this clonotype: Antigen specificity is unknown.

Each CDR3 protein is one row after TCRdb ran MiXCR on the reads. The repertoire holds fewer than 400,000 distinct CDR3 sequences, 15% to 20% seen once, with less than 9.5% in the top ten. This sequence originates from a human donor in good health (CMV status not recorded). Some clones in this sample may be carry-over from other donors' samples. The J gene is TRBJ1-4, the V gene TRBV2, with D unclear. Sequencing was performed on PBMCs. CDR3 protein: CASQTLATNEKLFF. CDR3 nucleotides: TGTGCCAGCCAGACGTTAGCAACTAATGAAAAACTGTTTTTT.